At least ten counts were recorded for the clone carrying this TCR beta chain. RNA transcripts yielded amplified TCR beta CDR3 regions. During a first-round RT-PCR of the TCR CDR3, the HTBI primer set was used. TCRdb itself ran the multiplex PCR reads through MiXCR, one entry per CDR3 protein. Of about 740,000 distinct CDR3 sequences listed, about 15% are singletons. CDR3 length: 14 amino acids. Germline CDR1 reads SGHRS; CDR2 reads YFSETQ. The V end lost 2 bases, the J end lost 5 bases, and 11 bases lay between the germline ends. The sample belongs to a study of T cells in Graves' hyperthyroidism and ophthalmopathy.

Sequences were obtained from blood. This sequence originates from a woman aged 18-29 years with Graves' hyperthyroidism. The J gene is TRBJ2-1, the V gene TRBV5-1; D tentatively reads TRBD1 or TRBD2 (5 bases each). The CDR3 DNA sequence: TGCGCCAGCAGCTTCTCCGGGACCAACAATGAGCAGTTCTTC. Translated, it gives CASSFSGTNNEQFF.